This T cell receptor (beta chain) was captured by sequencing in a study of response to subunit inactivated influenza vaccine. This CDR3 spans 14 amino acids. V was clipped by 5 bases and J by 5 bases, with 15 bases between them. This clonotype has more than one count but fewer than ten. From the RT-PCR reads, TCRdb called clonotypes with MiXCR, one entry per CDR3 protein. The sample lists just under 550,000 distinct CDR3 sequences; 20% to 25% were seen once. The data also belong to a second study, concerning T cells expressing NK-cell markers. That work contributes: Template switching by 5'RACE with UMIs generated the TCR beta cDNA.

V is TRBV12-3 or TRBV12-4 and J is TRBJ1-1; tentatively, D is TRBD1 (5 bases). This clonotype was sampled from a man aged 50 to 59 who received an inactivated influenza vaccine. The specimen was CD4+ T cells sorted from PBMCs, collected about 13 days after vaccination. Here the CDR3 DNA reads TGTGCCAGCAGTAGGTTTGGGGGGGGGACTGAAGCTTTCTTT. Its protein is CASSRFGGGTEAFF.